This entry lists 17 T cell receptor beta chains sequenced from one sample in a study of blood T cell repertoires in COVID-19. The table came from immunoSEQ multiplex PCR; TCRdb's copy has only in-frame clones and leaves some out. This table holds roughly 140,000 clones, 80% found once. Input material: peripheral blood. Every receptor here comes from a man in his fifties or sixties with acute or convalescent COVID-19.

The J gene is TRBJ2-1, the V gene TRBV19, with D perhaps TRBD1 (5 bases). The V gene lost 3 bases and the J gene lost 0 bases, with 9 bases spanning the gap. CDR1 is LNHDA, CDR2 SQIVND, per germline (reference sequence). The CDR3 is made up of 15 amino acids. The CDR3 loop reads CASSIDSSSYNEQFF. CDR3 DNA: TGTGCCAGTAGTATTGACAGTAGCTCCTACAATGAGCAGTTCTTC. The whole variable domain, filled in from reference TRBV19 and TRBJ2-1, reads DGGITQSPKYLFRKEGQNVTLSCEQNLNHDAMYWYRQDPGQGLRLIYYSQIVNDFQKGDIAEGYSVSREKKESFPLTVTSAQKNPTAFYLCASSIDSSSYNEQFFGPGTRLTVL.

DNA for the CDR3: TGTGCCAGCAGCCAAGAAGGGGCTAGCGGGGCAGATACGCAGTATTTT. It is translated as CASSQEGASGADTQYF. The gene calls are TRBV3-1 (or the pseudogene TRBV3-2) and TRBJ2-3; 9 bases match TRBD2. Germline values: CDR1 LGHDT, CDR2 YNNKEL (reference sequence). CDR3 length equals 16 residues. The J segment lost 4 bases and the V segment lost 0 bases, leaving 5 bases of the junction unmatched.

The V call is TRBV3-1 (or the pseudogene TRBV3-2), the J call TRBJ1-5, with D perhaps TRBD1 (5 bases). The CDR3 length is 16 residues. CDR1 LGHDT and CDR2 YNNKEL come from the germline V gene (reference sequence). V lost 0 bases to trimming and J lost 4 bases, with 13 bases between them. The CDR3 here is CASSQEGAKGNQPQHF. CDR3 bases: TGTGCCAGCAGCCAAGAAGGGGCGAAGGGGAATCAGCCCCAGCATTTT.

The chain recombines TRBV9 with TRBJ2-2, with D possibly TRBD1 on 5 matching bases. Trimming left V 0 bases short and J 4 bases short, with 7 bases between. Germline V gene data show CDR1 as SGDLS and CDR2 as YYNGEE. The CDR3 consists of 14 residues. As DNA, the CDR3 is TGTGCCAGCAGCGTAGGTGGGGCCACCGGGGAGCTGTTTTTT. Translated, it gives CASSVGGATGELFF.

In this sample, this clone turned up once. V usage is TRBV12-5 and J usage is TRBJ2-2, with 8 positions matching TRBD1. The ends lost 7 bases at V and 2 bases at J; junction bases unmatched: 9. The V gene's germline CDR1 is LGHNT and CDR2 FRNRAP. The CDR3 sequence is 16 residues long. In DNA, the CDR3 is TGTGCTAGTGCCGGGCGGACAGGGCTAAACACCGGGGAGCTGTTTTTT. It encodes CASAGRTGLNTGELFF.

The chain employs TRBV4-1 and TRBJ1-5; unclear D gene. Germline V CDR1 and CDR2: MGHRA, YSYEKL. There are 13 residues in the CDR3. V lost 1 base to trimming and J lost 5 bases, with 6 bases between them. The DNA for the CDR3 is TGCGCCAGCAGCCAAGCCGGAGATCAGCCCCAGCATTTT. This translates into CASSQAGDQPQHF.

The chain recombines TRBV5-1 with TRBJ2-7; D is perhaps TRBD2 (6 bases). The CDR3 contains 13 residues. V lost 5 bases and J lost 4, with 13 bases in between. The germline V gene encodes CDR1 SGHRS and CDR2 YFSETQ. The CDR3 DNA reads TGCGCCAGCAGTGGGACTCCCTCATACGAGCAGTACTTC. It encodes CASSGTPSYEQYF.

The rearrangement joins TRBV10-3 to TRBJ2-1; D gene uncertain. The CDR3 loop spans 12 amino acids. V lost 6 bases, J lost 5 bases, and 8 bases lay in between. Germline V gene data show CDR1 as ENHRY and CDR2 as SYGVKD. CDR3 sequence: CAISPKDNEQFF. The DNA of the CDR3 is TGTGCCATCAGCCCTAAAGACAATGAGCAGTTCTTC.

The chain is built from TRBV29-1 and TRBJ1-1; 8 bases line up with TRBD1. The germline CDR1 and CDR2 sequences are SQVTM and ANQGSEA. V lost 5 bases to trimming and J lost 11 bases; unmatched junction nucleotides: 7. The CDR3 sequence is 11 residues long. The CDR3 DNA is TGCAGCGTTCACAGGGGGACGATGGCTTTCTTT. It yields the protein CSVHRGTMAFF.

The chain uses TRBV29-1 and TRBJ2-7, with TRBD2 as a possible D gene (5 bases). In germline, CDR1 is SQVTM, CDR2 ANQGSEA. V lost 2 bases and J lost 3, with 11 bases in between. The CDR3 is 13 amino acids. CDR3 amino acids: CSVERESHYEQYF. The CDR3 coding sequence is TGCAGCGTTGAAAGGGAGTCACACTACGAGCAGTACTTC.

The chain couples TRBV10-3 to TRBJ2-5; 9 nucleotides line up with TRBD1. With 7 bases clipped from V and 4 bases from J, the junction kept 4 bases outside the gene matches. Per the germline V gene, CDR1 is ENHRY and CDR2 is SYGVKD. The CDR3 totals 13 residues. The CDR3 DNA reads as TGTGCCATCATGGGGACAGGGTTAGAGACCCAGTACTTC. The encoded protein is CAIMGTGLETQYF.

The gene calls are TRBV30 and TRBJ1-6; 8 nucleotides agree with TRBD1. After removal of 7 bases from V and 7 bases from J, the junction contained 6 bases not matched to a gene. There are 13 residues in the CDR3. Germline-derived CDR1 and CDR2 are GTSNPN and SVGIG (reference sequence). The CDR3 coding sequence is TGTGCCTCAACCGGGACAGGCAATTCACCCCTCCACTTT. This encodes CASTGTGNSPLHF.

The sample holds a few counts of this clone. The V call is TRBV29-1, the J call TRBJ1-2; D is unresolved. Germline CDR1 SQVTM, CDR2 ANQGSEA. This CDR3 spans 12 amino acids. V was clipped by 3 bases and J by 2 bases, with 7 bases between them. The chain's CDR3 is CSVESNNYGYTF. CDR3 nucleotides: TGCAGCGTTGAGTCTAACAACTATGGCTACACCTTC.

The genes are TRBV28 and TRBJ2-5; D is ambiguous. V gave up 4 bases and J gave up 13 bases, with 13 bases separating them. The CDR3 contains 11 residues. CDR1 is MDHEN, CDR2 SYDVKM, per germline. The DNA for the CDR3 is TGTGCCAGCAGTTCCTCGTTTGCGATGTACTTC. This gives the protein CASSSSFAMYF.

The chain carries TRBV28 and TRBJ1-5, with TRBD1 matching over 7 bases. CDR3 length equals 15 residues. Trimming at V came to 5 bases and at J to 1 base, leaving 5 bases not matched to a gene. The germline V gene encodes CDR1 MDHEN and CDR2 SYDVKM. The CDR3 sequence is CASSPAGGSNQPQHF. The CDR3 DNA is TGTGCCAGCAGTCCGGCAGGGGGGAGCAATCAGCCCCAGCATTTT.

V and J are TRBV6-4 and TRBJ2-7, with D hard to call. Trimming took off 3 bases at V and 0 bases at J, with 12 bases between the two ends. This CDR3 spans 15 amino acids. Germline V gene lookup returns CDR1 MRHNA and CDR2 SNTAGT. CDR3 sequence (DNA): TGTGCCAGCAGTGATTCGTCCCTTAGCTCCTACGAGCAGTACTTC. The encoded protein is CASSDSSLSSYEQYF.

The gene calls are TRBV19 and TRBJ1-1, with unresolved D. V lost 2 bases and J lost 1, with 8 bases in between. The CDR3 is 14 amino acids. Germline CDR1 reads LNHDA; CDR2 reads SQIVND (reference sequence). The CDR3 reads CASSITAGNTEAFF. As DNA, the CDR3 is TGTGCCAGTAGTATAACGGCAGGGAACACTGAAGCTTTCTTT. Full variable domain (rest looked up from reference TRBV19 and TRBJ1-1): DGGITQSPKYLFRKEGQNVTLSCEQNLNHDAMYWYRQDPGQGLRLIYYSQIVNDFQKGDIAEGYSVSREKKESFPLTVTSAQKNPTAFYLCASSITAGNTEAFFGQGTRLTVV.